This TCR beta chain appears in the sequencing data of a study of CD8 T cells in ankylosing spondylitis. General observations from the study: CD8+ by phenotype, disease-linked clones were relatively rare in peripheral blood.

TCRdb itself ran the 5' RACE reads through MiXCR, one entry per CDR3 protein. The sample has just over 150,000 distinct CDR3 sequences, about 16% seen once. Trimming stripped 5 bases from V and 4 bases from J, with 11 bases between. This CDR3 comprises 14 residues. The germline V gene encodes CDR1 ENHRY and CDR2 SYGVKD. About this clonotype: Its antigen remains unidentified.

Specimen: blood, either unsorted or a sorted T cell fraction (not recorded which). The V and J genes are TRBV10-3 and TRBJ2-2, with D perhaps matching TRBD2 (5 bases). The receptor was isolated from a male donor with ankylosing spondylitis or in good health (not recorded which). CDR3 bases: TGTGCCATCAGTCAGAGCGGCAGCACCGGGGAGCTGTTTTTT. Residues: CAISQSGSTGELFF.